The entry below describes one T cell receptor (beta chain). This entry comes from a study of blood T cell repertoires in COVID-19. The data were produced by immunoSEQ multiplex PCR, yet TCRdb's version contains in-frame clones alone and is incomplete. The sample lists roughly 200,000 clones; roughly 76% were seen once. CDR1 GTSNPN and CDR2 SVGIG come from the germline V gene (reference sequence). The CDR3 covers 17 residues. V lost 6 bases and J lost 6, with 24 bases in between. Sequencing was carried out using peripheral blood. This chain connects TRBV30 to TRBJ1-6; no clear D. The sequence was collected from a woman between 35 and 50 years old with COVID-19, enrolled during active disease. CDR3 protein: CACNSGVGIRANSPLHF. The CDR3 nucleotides are TGTGCCTGCAACAGCGGGGTCGGGATCCGGGCTAATTCACCCCTCCACTTT.